This TCR beta chain was recovered during a study of vaccination and CD4 T cells after COVID-19. In the study overall: The makeup of the convalescents was six males and four females, two of them Hispanic. From HCoV-229E, HCoV-OC43, HCoV-NL63 and SARS-CoV-2, overlapping spike peptides were used to stimulate the cells.

The Oncomine TCR Beta short-read assay was applied to DNA of cultured CD4+ T cells. Via MiXCR, TCRdb re-called the PCR reads, giving one row per CDR3 protein. The profile shows some 20,000 distinct CDR3 sequences, roughly 46% of them singletons. Treatment indicated: roughly nine-day PBMC culture with coronavirus spike peptide pools or control peptides (ViraFEST assay). Positivity by PCR occurred from March to December 2020, a period that predated US Alpha, Beta and Delta variants. Some 2 million PBMCs were grown per well alongside roughly 10 IU/ml IL-2 and about 9.5 ug/ml peptide pools. Note on this clonotype: Its antigen is unknown.

This TCR was recovered from a human donor who had recovered from COVID-19. This sample comprised CD4+ T cells from blood, cultured in vitro, obtained before SARS-CoV-2 vaccination.

The CDR3 coding sequence is TGTGCCAGCTGCGAGGACGGCTCCTACGAGCAGTACTTC. It yields the protein CASCEDGSYEQYF. The chain has TRBV2 and TRBJ2-7; D remains ambiguous. The CDR3 extends over 13 amino acids. Trimming stripped 8 bases from V and 0 bases from J, with 11 bases between. Germline CDR1 reads SNHLY; CDR2 reads FYNNEI.